This T cell receptor beta chain was sequenced for a study of cytomegalovirus exposure and HLA in healthy donors. The study's findings and limits: A likely sequencing artifact accounted for one observed cluster of highly shared sequence variants. The study labeled more than 150 TCR beta chains cytomegalovirus-associated.

V shed 5 bases, J shed 9 bases, and the junction held 9 bases outside the gene matches. The CDR3 is 15 amino acids. Germline CDR1 MNHEY, CDR2 SMNVEV (reference sequence). The table lists this clone with a few counts. The antigen is undetermined. PCR primers comprised 60 Vbeta and 13 Jbeta primers. The repertoire was sequenced with immunoSEQ multiplex PCR; TCRdb's copy has only in-frame clones and lacks some. Of roughly 120,000 clones in the sample, approximately 78% were seen once. This clonotype was sampled from a woman in her twenties or thirties in good health and CMV-seronegative. Sequences were obtained from PBMCs. The rearrangement uses TRBV27 and TRBJ2-1; 11 bases are a match to TRBD2. The chain's CDR3 is CASSNSGGVEVEQFF. DNA for the CDR3: TGTGCCAGCAGTAATAGCGGGGGGGTTGAGGTTGAGCAGTTCTTC.